A selection of T cell receptor beta chains follows, all from one sample in a study of somatic mutations in cytotoxic T cells in rheumatoid arthritis. Sequenced by immunoSEQ multiplex PCR; TCRdb stores in-frame clones only, minus some. The sample contains 15,000 or so clones, about 80% of which appear only once. Specimen: CD8+ T cells sorted from blood. These receptors originate from an adult with rheumatoid arthritis. Both conserved end residues are part of each CDR3. The D gene is left open where the match is weak. Clone size is stated in some rows and not others, as once, few, many or a class when expanded.

>TRBJ2-2|TRBV6-5|.|.
CASSSGHTTTGELFF
TGTGCCAGCAGTTCGGGACACACAACCACCGGGGAGCTGTTTTTT
>TRBJ2-1|TRBV6-4|TRBD2|.
CASSESGGAHEQFF
TGTGCCAGCAGTGAAAGCGGGGGGGCACATGAGCAGTTCTTC
>TRBJ2-7|TRBV11-3|.|.
CASSPGQGSSYEQYF
TGTGCCAGCAGCCCGGGGCAGGGGAGCTCCTACGAGCAGTACTTC
>TRBJ2-3|TRBV10-2|TRBD1|.
CAIRQGSSTDTQYF
TGCGCCATCCGACAGGGATCGAGCACAGATACGCAGTATTTT
>TRBJ2-4|TRBV11-2|.|few
CASSGARSYF
TGTGCCAGCTCCGGGGCAAGATCGTACTTC
>TRBJ2-2|TRBV6-1|.|few
CASSTQLDTGELFF
TGTGCCAGCAGTACACAGTTGGATACCGGGGAGCTGTTTTTT
>TRBJ2-7|TRBV27|.|.
CASSSYEQYF
TGTGCCAGCAGTTCCTACGAGCAGTACTTC
>TRBJ2-1|TRBV9|TRBD2|.
CASSLHPIAGATNEQFF
TGTGCCAGCAGCCTCCACCCCATAGCGGGGGCCACCAATGAGCAGTTCTTC
>TRBJ2-1|TRBV19|.|once
CASSIWNEQFF
TGTGCCAGTAGTATCTGGAATGAGCAGTTCTTC
>TRBJ2-5|TRBV27|TRBD1|.
CASSLRTGGLTQYF
TGTGCCAGCAGTTTGAGGACAGGGGGATTGACCCAGTACTTC
>TRBJ2-5|TRBV5-1|TRBD2|once
CASRTSGGRQETQYF
TGCGCCAGCAGGACTAGCGGGGGGAGGCAAGAGACCCAGTACTTC
>TRBJ2-3|TRBV7-9|TRBD1|.
CASSPGQGDADTQYF
TGTGCCAGCAGCCCTGGACAGGGGGATGCAGATACGCAGTATTTT
>TRBJ2-1|TRBV9|TRBD2|.
CASSPGGASYNEQFF
TGTGCCAGCAGCCCGGGGGGGGCTTCCTACAATGAGCAGTTCTTC
>TRBJ2-2|TRBV2|.|.
CASSPYIGDTGELFF
TGTGCCAGCAGTCCTTATATAGGGGACACCGGGGAGCTGTTTTTT
>TRBJ2-3|TRBV27|TRBD1|few
CASSWETGQDTQYF
TGTGCCAGCAGTTGGGAGACAGGGCAAGATACGCAGTATTTT
>TRBJ1-5|TRBV5-1|.|.
CASSLTGQDQPQHF
TGCGCCAGCAGCTTGACGGGTCAGGATCAGCCCCAGCATTTT
>TRBJ2-5|TRBV7-8|TRBD1|.
CASSFTGVEETQYF
TGTGCCAGCAGCTTTACAGGGGTGGAGGAGACCCAGTACTTC
>TRBJ2-2|TRBV6-1|.|few
CASSNYWETGELFF
TGTGCCAGCAGCAATTATTGGGAGACCGGGGAGCTGTTTTTT
>TRBJ1-6|TRBV11-2|.|few
CASSSPGRNNSPLHF
TGTGCCAGCAGCTCCCCGGGAAGGAATAATTCACCCCTCCACTTT
>TRBJ2-2|TRBV6-4|TRBD2|.
CANDFPTSGDTGELFF
TGTGCCAACGATTTTCCGACTAGCGGGGACACCGGGGAGCTGTTTTTT
>TRBJ2-5|TRBV11-3|.|.
CASSLIGQETQYF
TGTGCCAGCAGCTTAATTGGCCAAGAGACCCAGTACTTC
>TRBJ1-1|TRBV10-2|.|few
CASSPTVNTEAFF
TGCGCCAGCAGCCCGACGGTGAACACTGAAGCTTTCTTT
>TRBJ2-5|TRBV5-1|.|.
CASSLAGLGGASVETQYF
TGCGCCAGCAGCCTCGCGGGACTTGGGGGGGCCTCCGTAGAGACCCAGTACTTC
>TRBJ1-3|TRBV30|.|.
CAWKWMGNTIYF
TGTGCCTGGAAATGGATGGGAAACACCATATATTTT
>TRBJ2-3|TRBV20-1|.|.
CSAYTDTQYF
TGCAGTGCTTACACAGATACGCAGTATTTT
>TRBJ2-7|TRBV6-1|.|.
CASSPGVDGKEQYF
TGTGCCAGCAGCCCAGGTGTTGACGGGAAGGAGCAGTACTTC
>TRBJ2-1|TRBV6-1|TRBD2|.
CASSGGSGGPHEQFF
TGTGCCAGCAGTGGGGGGAGCGGGGGGCCACATGAGCAGTTCTTC
>TRBJ1-2|TRBV2|TRBD1|.
CAIRGINYGYTF
TGTGCCATCAGGGGGATTAACTATGGCTACACCTTC
>TRBJ1-2|TRBV7-9|.|.
CASSLVQLSNYGYTF
TGTGCCAGCAGCTTAGTTCAGCTTTCTAACTATGGCTACACCTTC
>TRBJ2-3|TRBV27|.|once
CASSLLDRFSTDTQYF
TGTGCCAGCAGTTTACTCGACAGGTTTAGCACAGATACGCAGTATTTT
>TRBJ2-7|TRBV28|.|.
CASSPPRGFEQYF
TGTGCCAGCAGCCCTCCCCGGGGCTTCGAGCAGTACTTC
>TRBJ1-2|TRBV7-8|.|.
CASSPGGTGYGYTF
TGTGCCAGCAGCCCCGGAGGGACCGGCTATGGCTACACCTTC
>TRBJ2-5|TRBV9|.|.
CASSGLGGETQYF
TGTGCCAGCTCGGGGCTAGGGGGGGAGACCCAGTACTTC
>TRBJ2-1|TRBV2|.|.
CASIKGLGMNEQFF
TGTGCCAGCATAAAAGGGTTGGGAATGAATGAGCAGTTCTTC
>TRBJ1-1|TRBV15|.|.
CATSREVSTEAFF
TGTGCCACCAGCAGAGAGGTATCCACTGAAGCTTTCTTT